What follows is one T cell receptor beta chain and its context. Its antigen is as yet unknown. This sample is part of a study of blood T cells in healthy people across ages. Overall study results and limits: It was the long-lived donors that had more naive CD4+ cells and higher diversity than aged donors.

The second PCR ran about 6 to 12 cycles with a sample-barcoded 5' primer and J-beta primers. A single record per CDR3 protein comes from TCRdb applying MiXCR to the 5' RACE reads. The profile shows about 1.4 million distinct CDR3 sequences, approximately 59% of them singletons. The CDR3 totals 15 residues. Germline loops: CDR1 DFQATT, CDR2 SNEGSKA (reference sequence). V lost 6 bases, J lost 3 bases, and 10 bases stayed unmatched. The clonotype was recovered from a man aged 18 to 30 in good health. Specimen: blood. The chain links TRBV20-1 to TRBJ1-2; TRBD1 aligns across 10 bases. CDR3 amino acids: CSAPPGQGQHYGYTF. The DNA for the CDR3 is TGCAGTGCGCCGCCGGGACAGGGGCAACACTATGGCTACACCTTC.